This T cell receptor beta chain is drawn from a study of neurological immune-mediated disorders. V was shortened by 0 bases and J by 4 bases, with 7 bases between the two germline ends. The CDR3 loop spans 13 amino acids. Germline values: CDR1 SGDLS, CDR2 YYNGEE. The cDNA came from 5'RACE with 10-nucleotide random UMIs. Each CDR3 protein is one row after TCRdb ran MiXCR on the 5' RACE reads. The sample holds about 50,000 distinct CDR3 sequences; 10% are singletons and the top ten take over 4%. In this sample, this clonotype turned up many times. The chain joins TRBV9 to TRBJ2-5; no reliable D call. The sample comprised PBMCs. This sequence was found in a man between 70 and 80 years old with HTLV-1-associated myelopathy (HAM/TSP). The CDR3 DNA reads as TGTGCCAGCAGCGTAGGGTCGAGAGAGACCCAGTACTTC. This sequence encodes CASSVGSRETQYF.